This TCR beta chain was captured by sequencing in a study of human thymus T cells. Here immunoSEQ multiplex PCR was the method, and the copy in TCRdb shows in-frame clones only, minus some. Here the sample spans roughly 86,000 clones, around 96% being singletons. Germline loops: CDR1 SGHVT, CDR2 SQSDAQ. CDR3 length: 13 amino acids. The J segment lost 4 bases and the V segment lost 6 bases, leaving 2 bases of the junction unmatched. This clone was detected a few times. From resections taken during corrective heart surgery, the thymus tissue was obtained. This clonotype originated in a boy less than two years old with a congenital heart defect but otherwise immunologically healthy. Material: thymus tissue. The chain is built from TRBV7-4 and TRBJ1-5; 8 bases agree with TRBD1. The CDR3 DNA reads as TGTGCCAGCAGACGGACAGGGAATCAGCCCCAGCATTTT. As protein: CASRRTGNQPQHF. Based on the CDR3 plus reference TRBV7-4 and TRBJ1-5, the full variable domain is GAGVSQSPRYKVAKRGRDVALRCDSISGHVTLYWYRQTLGQGSEVLTYSQSDAQRDKSGRPSGRFSAERPERSVSTLKIQRTEQGDSAVYLCASRRTGNQPQHFGDGTRLSIL.